Sequencing of this T cell receptor beta chain was carried out in a study of shared T cell receptors in the human thymus. V was clipped by 0 bases and J by 0 bases, with 8 bases between them. Germline CDR1 reads SGHDN; CDR2 reads FVKESK. The CDR3 is 15 residues long. The data were produced by immunoSEQ multiplex PCR, yet TCRdb's version contains in-frame clones alone and is incomplete. In the table there are about 500,000 clones, about four fifths of which are singletons. This same sample was also part of a study on human thymus T cells.

This chain uses TRBV14 with TRBJ1-1; possibly TRBD1 for D (5 bases). Specimen: thymocytes. This TCR was recovered from a boy less than two years old with a congenital heart defect. The CDR3 nucleotides read TGTGCCAGCAGCCAAGATGCAGGGCTGAACACTGAAGCTTTCTTT. Its protein product is CASSQDAGLNTEAFF.